This T cell receptor (beta chain) was identified during a study of memory CD4+ T cells and cytomegalovirus serostatus. The assay was immunoSEQ multiplex PCR, and TCRdb's table has in-frame clones only and misses some. The data hold 40,000 to 50,000 clones, with 75% to 85% observed a single time. The sort gate was single viable CD3+CD4+CD8-CD45RO+ cells for memory CD4+ T cells. Donors' CMV status reflects serum IgG against pp150, pp28, p38, p52. The CDR3 contains 13 residues. CDR1 is LNHNV and CDR2 is YYDKDF in the germline V gene (reference sequence). V was shortened by 5 bases and J by 13 bases, with 20 bases between the two germline ends.

This clonotype originated in an adult in good health and CMV-seronegative. The chain has TRBV15 and TRBJ2-5; D is possibly TRBD1 (6 bases). Material for sequencing was memory CD4+ T cells from blood. The CDR3 region is CATSSATGTLGYF. The DNA for the CDR3 is TGTGCCACCAGCTCGGCTACCGGGACACTGGGGTACTTC.